These 30 T cell receptor beta chains came from one sample sequenced in a study of PD-L1 blockade in urothelial cancer. The data were produced by immunoSEQ multiplex PCR, yet TCRdb's version contains in-frame clones alone and is incomplete. The sample holds roughly 120,000 clones, about 89% seen once. Stated time point: peripheral blood 6 weeks after treatment start. Source: PBMCs, taken around atezolizumab (anti-PD-L1) treatment. The receptors stem from a man in his 60s with urothelial cancer.

The V gene is TRBV10-3, the J gene TRBJ1-3; no reliable D call. This CDR3 has 16 amino acids. V was clipped by 0 bases and J by 0 bases, with 9 bases between them. Germline V CDR1 and CDR2: ENHRY, SYGVKD. The CDR3, as DNA: TGTGCCATCAGTGAGTCGAGGGCAGACTCTGGAAACACCATATATTTT. Its translation: CAISESRADSGNTIYF.

This rearrangement joins TRBV30 to TRBJ2-6; D uncertain. V was pared by 1 base and J by 6 bases, with 7 bases between. The CDR3 is made up of 13 amino acids. CDR1 is GTSNPN and CDR2 is SVGIG in the germline V gene (reference sequence). CDR3 DNA: TGTGCCTGGAGTGGAGGTTTGGCCAACGTCCTGACTTTC. As protein: CAWSGGLANVLTF.

CDR3 region: CASSMRGGRETQYF. The CDR3 nucleotides are TGTGCCAGTAGTATGCGGGGGGGTAGGGAGACCCAGTACTTC. The chain uses TRBV19 and TRBJ2-5; 9 bases fit TRBD2. Germline lookup yields CDR1 LNHDA and CDR2 SQIVND (reference sequence). V lost 3 bases and J lost 5; bases outside the gene matches: 4. This CDR3 comprises 14 residues. The complete variable domain, with remaining parts taken from reference TRBV19 and TRBJ2-5, reads DGGITQSPKYLFRKEGQNVTLSCEQNLNHDAMYWYRQDPGQGLRLIYYSQIVNDFQKGDIAEGYSVSREKKESFPLTVTSAQKNPTAFYLCASSMRGGRETQYFGPGTRLLVL.

This clone has only one observation. The V call is TRBV5-6, the J call TRBJ1-1; TRBD1 matches 7 bases. V was clipped by 0 bases and J by 0 bases; unmatched bases: 5. The CDR3 runs to 16 residues. The germline V gene encodes CDR1 SGHDT and CDR2 YYEEEE. The CDR3 bases are TGTGCCAGCAGCTTGGCCGGGGGACAGTTGAACACTGAAGCTTTCTTT. This gives the protein CASSLAGGQLNTEAFF.

This clone has more than one count but fewer than ten. The chain combines TRBV4-1 with TRBJ1-2, with D perhaps TRBD1 (6 bases). This CDR3 region has 14 residues. V shed 4 bases and J shed 5 bases, with 14 bases lying between them. The germline V gene encodes CDR1 MGHRA and CDR2 YSYEKL. Here the CDR3 DNA reads TGCGCCAGCAGCCGGGGGAACAGGGAATATGGCTACACCTTC. The encoded protein is CASSRGNREYGYTF.

The chain joins TRBV15 to TRBJ2-7; no clear D gene. There are 12 residues in the CDR3. V dropped 5 bases and J dropped 7 bases, with 12 bases sitting between them. CDR1 is LNHNV, CDR2 YYDKDF, per germline (reference sequence). The DNA for the CDR3 is TGTGCCACCAGCCTCGTCATGAGGGAGCAGTACTTC. Amino acid sequence: CATSLVMREQYF.

V and J are TRBV18 and TRBJ2-5; D possibly corresponds to TRBD2 (5 bases). The CDR3 covers 14 residues. Trimming stripped 3 bases from V and 5 bases from J, with 13 bases between. In germline, CDR1 is KGHSH, CDR2 LQKENI. CDR3 in DNA: TGTGCCAGCTCACCGGCCACTAGAACGGAGACCCAGTACTTC. Amino acids: CASSPATRTETQYF.

The V call is TRBV28, the J call TRBJ1-1; 12 bases align to TRBD1. Germline loops: CDR1 MDHEN, CDR2 SYDVKM. The ends lost 7 bases at V and 6 bases at J; junction bases unmatched: 12. This CDR3 is 16 amino acids long. CDR3 bases: TGTGCCAGCATCGAATCCGGGACAGGGGGCAGGGCTGAAGCTTTCTTT. Its protein product is CASIESGTGGRAEAFF.

This clone was observed once. V gene TRBV28 combines with J gene TRBJ2-1; the D gene is possibly TRBD2 (7 bases). CDR3 length equals 17 residues. Germline CDR1 is MDHEN and CDR2 is SYDVKM. Trimming shortened V by 2 bases and J by 2 bases, and 16 bases separated the two germline ends. The CDR3 nucleotides read TGTGCCAGCAGTTTAGAGGTGGGAGGGGGGGCCTACAATGAGCAGTTCTTC. Its translation is CASSLEVGGGAYNEQFF.

This chain joins TRBV9 and TRBJ2-3, with 12 bases aligning to TRBD2. Germline CDR1 SGDLS, CDR2 YYNGEE. The CDR3 is made up of 18 amino acids. Trimming removed 4 bases from V and 4 bases from J; junction bases left unmatched: 13. CDR3 sequence reads: CASSKTTLAGGPSDTQYF. CDR3 DNA sequence: TGTGCCAGCAGCAAGACGACGCTAGCGGGAGGGCCTTCAGATACGCAGTATTTT.

The rearrangement uses TRBV27 and TRBJ1-2, with unresolved D. Germline V gene lookup returns CDR1 MNHEY and CDR2 SMNVEV (reference sequence). The CDR3 is 14 residues long. Deletions cut 5 bases from V and 6 bases from J, with 16 bases between. The DNA of the CDR3 is TGTGCCAGCAGTCCTGGGCCAAATTGGGATGGCTACACCTTC. This sequence encodes CASSPGPNWDGYTF.

This clone occurred a few times. Other DNA sequences from this sample encode an identical CDR3 as well. The chain carries TRBV30 and TRBJ2-5; D is unclear. Germline V gene lookup returns CDR1 GTSNPN and CDR2 SVGIG (reference sequence). The CDR3 is 11 residues long. The ends were cut back, 0 bases at V and 4 bases at J, with 3 bases in the middle. The CDR3 protein is CAWSVAETQYF. The CDR3 DNA is TGTGCCTGGAGTGTAGCAGAGACCCAGTACTTC.

The chain combines TRBV25-1 with TRBJ2-1, with 10 bases aligning to TRBD2. Germline CDR1 is MGHDK and CDR2 is SYGVNS. This CDR3 has 15 residues. Trimming took 6 bases from V and 8 from J; bases not matched to a gene: 10. The CDR3 sequence: CASREGAGGRDEQFF. In DNA, the CDR3 is TGTGCCAGCAGGGAGGGAGCGGGAGGGAGGGATGAGCAGTTCTTC.

The rearrangement uses TRBV5-1 and TRBJ2-5, with a weak D call TRBD2 (6 bases). The CDR3 covers 13 residues. The V gene's germline CDR1 is SGHRS and CDR2 YFSETQ. Trimming removed 4 bases at V and 5 bases at J, with 12 bases between. CDR3 in amino acids: CASSGGSSETQYF. CDR3 bases: TGCGCCAGCAGCGGGGGGAGCTCGGAGACCCAGTACTTC.

The J gene is TRBJ2-7, the V gene TRBV10-3, with TRBD1 matching over 9 bases. CDR3 length: 14 residues. Germline loops: CDR1 ENHRY, CDR2 SYGVKD. After removal of 11 bases from V and 4 bases from J, the junction contained 12 bases not matched to a gene. This chain's CDR3 is CASFPGQGVYEQYF. Written as DNA, the CDR3 is TGTGCCTCTTTTCCGGGACAGGGCGTTTACGAGCAGTACTTC.

The gene calls are TRBV5-1 and TRBJ1-4; 9 nucleotides align to TRBD1. In germline, CDR1 is SGHRS, CDR2 YFSETQ. The CDR3 has 16 amino acids. The V and J ends lost 4 bases and 8 bases, in that order; junction bases with no gene match: 12. In DNA form, the CDR3 reads TGCGCCAGCAGCCGAGAGTCGACAGGGGGAGACGAAAAACTGTTTTTT. Its protein product is CASSRESTGGDEKLFF.

This sequence joins TRBV10-1 and TRBJ2-7, with 11 nucleotides matching TRBD1. Germline lookup yields CDR1 WNHNN and CDR2 SYGVQD (reference sequence). Losses at the gene ends were 7 bases for V and 0 bases for J; bases not matched to a gene: 17. The CDR3 has 19 amino acids. This CDR3 reads CASIPRSGQGARCSYEQYF. CDR3 DNA sequence: TGCGCCAGCATCCCCAGGTCCGGACAGGGGGCGCGGTGCTCCTACGAGCAGTACTTC.

The chain has TRBV6-5 and TRBJ1-5; D is unclear. Trimming left V 10 bases short and J 5 bases short, with 15 bases between. This CDR3 is built from 13 residues. In germline, CDR1 is MNHEY, CDR2 SVGAGI. This CDR3 is CATTPGIDQPQHF. DNA for the CDR3: TGTGCCACGACCCCCGGGATCGATCAGCCCCAGCATTTT.

The chain recombines TRBV6-5 with TRBJ1-1; D is uncertain. Germline CDR1 and CDR2: MNHEY and SVGAGI. The CDR3 totals 13 residues. V was cut by 0 bases and J by 5 bases, with 7 bases left in between. In DNA, the CDR3 is TGTGCCAGCAGTTACTCGAGCGCGACTGAAGCTTTCTTT. Its translation: CASSYSSATEAFF.

The rearrangement uses TRBV5-5 and TRBJ1-3; D is possibly TRBD1 (6 bases). This CDR3 is built from 13 residues. Trimming shortened V by 0 bases and J by 8 bases, and 9 bases separated the two germline ends. Germline V gives CDR1 SGHKS, CDR2 YYEKEE (reference sequence). This CDR3 is CASSLGPGDTIYF. The CDR3 bases are TGTGCCAGCAGCTTGGGCCCAGGGGACACCATATATTTT.

This clone has more than one count but fewer than ten. The V and J genes are TRBV28 and TRBJ2-7; the match to TRBD2 covers 7 bases. Germline trimming cut 3 bases from V and 3 bases from J; bases unmatched to any gene: 2. Germline V gene data show CDR1 as MDHEN and CDR2 as SYDVKM. This CDR3 is 13 amino acids long. CDR3 sequence (DNA): TGTGCCAGCAGTTTGGGGACTAACTACGAGCAGTACTTC. Encoded protein: CASSLGTNYEQYF. Using reference TRBV28 and TRBJ2-7 for the parts outside the CDR3, the full variable domain is DVKVTQSSRYLVKRTGEKVFLECVQDMDHENMFWYRQDPGLGLRLIYFSYDVKMKEKGDIPEGYSVSREKKERFSLILESASTNQTSMYLCASSLGTNYEQYFGPGTRLTVT.

The gene calls are TRBV5-1 and TRBJ1-3; no reliable D call. CDR1 is SGHRS, CDR2 YFSETQ, per germline. This CDR3 contains 14 residues. Trimming left V 0 bases short and J 3 bases short, with 7 bases between. CDR3: CASSLEAVGNTIYF. CDR3 in DNA: TGCGCCAGCAGCTTGGAGGCGGTTGGAAACACCATATATTTT.

Details on this clone: The germline gene is not matched at one end of the junction; a read error may be the cause. The chain employs TRBV20-1 and TRBJ2-1; D is undetermined. This CDR3 region has 11 residues. Per germline, CDR1 DFQATT and CDR2 SNEGSKA (reference sequence). The CDR3 DNA follows: TGCAGCGCTAGATCGGTTATTGAGCAGTTCTTC. Residues: CSARSVIEQFF.

J is TRBJ2-5 and V is TRBV27; 8 bases are shared with TRBD1. From germline, CDR1 is MNHEY and CDR2 SMNVEV (reference sequence). V was pared by 2 bases and J by 5 bases, with 7 bases of the junction left unmatched. CDR3 length equals 15 residues. CDR3 region: CASSLGQGDHETQYF. The CDR3 nucleotides read TGTGCCAGCAGTTTAGGACAGGGAGATCATGAGACCCAGTACTTC.

The chain carries TRBV4-2 and TRBJ2-3; TRBD2 agrees at 10 bases. Germline trimming cut 1 base from V and 5 bases from J; bases unmatched to any gene: 9. This CDR3 is built from 17 residues. Germline V lookup: CDR1 LGHNA, CDR2 YNFKEQ. CDR3 nucleotide sequence: TGTGCCAGCAGCCAAGGAGAAGCGGGGGGGCAGGAAGATACGCAGTATTTT. Translated, it gives CASSQGEAGGQEDTQYF.

In its sample, this clone was seen a few times. This chain connects TRBV18 to TRBJ1-5, with D maybe TRBD1 (6 bases). Germline CDR1 is KGHSH and CDR2 is LQKENI. V gave up 3 bases and J gave up 5 bases, with 14 bases separating them. The CDR3 contains 15 residues. CDR3 loop: CASSPTGRVDQPQHF. Written as DNA, the CDR3 is TGTGCCAGCTCACCTACAGGGAGGGTGGATCAGCCCCAGCATTTT.

This chain links TRBV5-6 with TRBJ1-1; no firm D call. The V gene's germline CDR1 is SGHDT and CDR2 YYEEEE. The length of the CDR3 is 13 residues. Trimming stripped 4 bases from V and 7 bases from J, with 14 bases between. CDR3 coding DNA: TGTGCCAGCAGCCCGGCGGTCCATCTTGAAGCTTTCTTT. Translating gives CASSPAVHLEAFF.

This sequence joins TRBV6-6 and TRBJ1-1; TRBD1 agrees at 12 bases. The V and J ends lost 8 bases and 6 bases, in that order; junction bases with no gene match: 13. Per the germline V gene, CDR1 is MNHNY and CDR2 is SVGAGI (reference sequence). The CDR3 sequence is 16 residues long. The CDR3 coding sequence is TGTGCCAGCGGGACAGGGGGCTGGGGTGGGCATCCTGAAGCTTTCTTT. Translation gives CASGTGGWGGHPEAFF.

The J gene is TRBJ1-5, the V gene TRBV28, with 9 nucleotides matching TRBD1. CDR1 MDHEN and CDR2 SYDVKM come from the germline V gene. After removal of 4 bases from V and 12 bases from J, the junction contained 16 bases not matched to a gene. This CDR3 has 16 residues. The CDR3 nucleotides are TGTGCCAGCAGTTCTCCCACCACAGGGGGCGCGGGGCTCCAGCATTTT. Translated: CASSSPTTGGAGLQHF.

This chain links TRBV9 with TRBJ2-2; 7 bases match TRBD1. V was pared by 2 bases and J by 4 bases, with 5 bases of the junction left unmatched. Germline assignment: CDR1 SGDLS and CDR2 YYNGEE. CDR3 length: 15 amino acids. The CDR3 DNA follows: TGTGCCAGCAGCGTTCAGACAGGGCCCACCGGGGAGCTGTTTTTT. Translation gives CASSVQTGPTGELFF.